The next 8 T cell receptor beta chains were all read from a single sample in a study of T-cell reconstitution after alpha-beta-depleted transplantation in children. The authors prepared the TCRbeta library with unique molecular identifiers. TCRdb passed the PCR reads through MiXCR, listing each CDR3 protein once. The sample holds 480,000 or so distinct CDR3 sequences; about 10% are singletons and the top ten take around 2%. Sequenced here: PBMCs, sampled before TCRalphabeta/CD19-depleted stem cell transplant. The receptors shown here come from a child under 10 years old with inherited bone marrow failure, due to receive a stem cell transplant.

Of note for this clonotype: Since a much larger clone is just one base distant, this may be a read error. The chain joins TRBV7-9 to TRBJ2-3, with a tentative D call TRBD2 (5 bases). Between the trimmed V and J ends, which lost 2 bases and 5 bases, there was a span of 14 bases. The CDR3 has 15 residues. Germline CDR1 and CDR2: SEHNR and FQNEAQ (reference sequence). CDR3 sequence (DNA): TGTGCCAGCAGCTTATTTTGGGAGTATCTAGATACGCAGTATTTT. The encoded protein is CASSLFWEYLDTQYF.

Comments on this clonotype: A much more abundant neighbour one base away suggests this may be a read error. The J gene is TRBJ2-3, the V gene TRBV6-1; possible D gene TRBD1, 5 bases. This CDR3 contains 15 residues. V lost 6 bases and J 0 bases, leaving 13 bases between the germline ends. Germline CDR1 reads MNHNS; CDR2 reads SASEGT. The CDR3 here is CASSGDSPSTDTQYF. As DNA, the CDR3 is TGTGCCAGCAGCGGCGACAGCCCTAGCACAGATACGCAGTATTTT.

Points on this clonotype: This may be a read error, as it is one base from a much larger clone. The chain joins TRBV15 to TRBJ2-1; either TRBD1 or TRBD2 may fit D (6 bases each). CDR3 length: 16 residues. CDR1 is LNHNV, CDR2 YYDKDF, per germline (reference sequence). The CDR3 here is CATSRGTREGGNEQIF. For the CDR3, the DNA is TGTGCCACCAGCCGGGGGACCCGCGAGGGGGGTAATGAGCAGATCTTC.

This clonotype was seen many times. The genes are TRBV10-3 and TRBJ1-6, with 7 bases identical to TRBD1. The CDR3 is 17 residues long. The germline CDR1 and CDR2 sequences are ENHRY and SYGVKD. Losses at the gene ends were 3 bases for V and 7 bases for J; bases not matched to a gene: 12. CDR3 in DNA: TGTGCCATCAGTGACGCTACGGGCAGGGGGAAGAATTCACCCCTCCACTTT. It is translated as CAISDATGRGKNSPLHF.

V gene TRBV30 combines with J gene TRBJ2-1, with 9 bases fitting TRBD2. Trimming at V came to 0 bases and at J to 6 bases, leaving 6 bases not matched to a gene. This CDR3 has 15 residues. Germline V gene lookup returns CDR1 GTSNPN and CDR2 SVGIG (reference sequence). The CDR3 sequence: CAWSVGTSGPNEQFF. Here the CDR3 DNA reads TGTGCCTGGAGTGTGGGAACTAGCGGGCCCAATGAGCAGTTCTTC.

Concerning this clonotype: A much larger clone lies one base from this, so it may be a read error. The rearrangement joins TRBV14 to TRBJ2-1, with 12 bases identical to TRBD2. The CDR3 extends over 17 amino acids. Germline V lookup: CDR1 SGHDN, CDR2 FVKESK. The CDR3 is CASSQVSSGRAENDQFF. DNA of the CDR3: TGTGCCAGCAGCCAAGTGTCTAGCGGGAGGGCGGAAAATGACCAGTTCTTC.

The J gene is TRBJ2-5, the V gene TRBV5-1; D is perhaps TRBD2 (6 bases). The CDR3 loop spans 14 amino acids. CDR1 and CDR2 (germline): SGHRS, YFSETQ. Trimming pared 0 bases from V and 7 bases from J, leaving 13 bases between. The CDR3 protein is CASSLALRAGTQYF. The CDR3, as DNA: TGCGCCAGCAGCTTGGCCCTGCGAGCGGGGACCCAGTACTTC.

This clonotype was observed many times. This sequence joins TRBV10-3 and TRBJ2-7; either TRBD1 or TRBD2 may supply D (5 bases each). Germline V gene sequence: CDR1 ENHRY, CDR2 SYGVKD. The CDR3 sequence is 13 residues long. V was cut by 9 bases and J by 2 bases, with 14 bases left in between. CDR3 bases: TGTGCCATTCGGGACGGGATAGCCTACGAGCAGTACTTC. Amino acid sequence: CAIRDGIAYEQYF.